Listed below are T cell receptor beta chains from one sample, sequenced in a study of response to subunit inactivated influenza vaccine. TCRdb re-called the RT-PCR reads through MiXCR, storing one row per CDR3 protein. The sample holds a few hundred thousand distinct CDR3 sequences; 10% to 11% are singletons and the top ten take roughly 12%. The sample here was PBMCs from blood, taken 35 to 45 days after vaccination. These TCRs come from a middle-aged man who received an inactivated influenza vaccine. The CDR3 runs from the conserved cysteine through the conserved F or W. A D gene is named only where the DNA matches it firmly. Rows may omit the clone size; those that give it use once, few, many or a size class.

j_gene: TRBJ1-2
v_gene: TRBV25-1
abundance: many
d_gene: .
CDR3aa: CASSTTIEGNYGYTF
CDR3nt: TGTGCCAGCAGCACGACAATCGAGGGGAACTATGGCTACACCTTC

j_gene: TRBJ2-1
v_gene: TRBV29-1
abundance: many
d_gene: TRBD2
CDR3aa: CSVSLLLAAPYNEQFF
CDR3nt: TGCAGCGTCTCTCTCTTACTAGCGGCCCCCTACAATGAGCAGTTCTTC

j_gene: TRBJ2-1
v_gene: TRBV7-2
abundance: .
d_gene: TRBD2
CDR3aa: CASSLLAGGPEQFF
CDR3nt: TGTGCCAGCAGCTTGCTAGCGGGGGGGCCTGAGCAGTTCTTC

j_gene: TRBJ2-5
v_gene: TRBV5-6
abundance: .
d_gene: .
CDR3aa: CASSSYREGATQYF
CDR3nt: TGTGCCAGCAGCTCCTACAGGGAGGGAGCGACCCAGTACTTC

j_gene: TRBJ2-5
v_gene: TRBV3-1
abundance: .
d_gene: TRBD1
CDR3aa: CASCLGGRETQYF
CDR3nt: TGTGCCAGCTGTTTAGGGGGCCGGGAGACCCAGTACTTC

j_gene: TRBJ2-7
v_gene: TRBV7-9
abundance: many
d_gene: .
CDR3aa: CASSDILTGYSYEQYF
CDR3nt: TGTGCCAGCAGCGACATTCTAACGGGTTACTCCTACGAGCAGTACTTC

j_gene: TRBJ2-3
v_gene: TRBV29-1
abundance: few
d_gene: TRBD1
CDR3aa: CSVDTWDRGIADTQYF
CDR3nt: TGCAGCGTTGACACCTGGGACAGGGGGATCGCAGATACGCAGTATTTT

j_gene: TRBJ2-1
v_gene: TRBV7-9
abundance: many
d_gene: .
CDR3aa: CASSTGQTSEFF
CDR3nt: TGTGCCAGCAGCACAGGACAGACTTCGGAGTTCTTC

j_gene: TRBJ2-4
v_gene: TRBV12-3/TRBV12-4
abundance: many
d_gene: .
CDR3aa: CASSFRGSDIQYF
CDR3nt: TGTGCCAGCAGTTTTAGAGGATCTGACATTCAGTACTTC

j_gene: TRBJ1-5
v_gene: TRBV4-2
abundance: .
d_gene: TRBD1
CDR3aa: CASSQAGGSQPQHF
CDR3nt: TGTGCCAGCAGCCAAGCAGGGGGCAGTCAGCCCCAGCATTTT

j_gene: TRBJ2-7
v_gene: TRBV5-1
abundance: .
d_gene: TRBD2
CDR3aa: CASSLGGLAGHEQYF
CDR3nt: TGCGCCAGCAGCTTGGGGGGACTAGCGGGACACGAGCAGTACTTC

j_gene: TRBJ2-1
v_gene: TRBV28
abundance: few
d_gene: .
CDR3aa: CASSLRGDSYNEQFF
CDR3nt: TGTGCCAGCAGTTTAAGGGGGGACTCCTACAATGAGCAGTTCTTC

j_gene: TRBJ1-2
v_gene: TRBV6-5
abundance: .
d_gene: TRBD1
CDR3aa: CASSYRTGVGYTF
CDR3nt: TGTGCCAGCAGTTATCGGACAGGGGTTGGCTACACCTTC

j_gene: TRBJ1-1
v_gene: TRBV28
abundance: .
d_gene: .
CDR3aa: CASRWVNTEAFF
CDR3nt: TGTGCCAGCCGGTGGGTAAACACTGAAGCTTTCTTT

j_gene: TRBJ1-2
v_gene: TRBV28
abundance: few
d_gene: TRBD1
CDR3aa: CASRGDRGNGYTF
CDR3nt: TGTGCCAGCAGGGGGGACAGGGGCAATGGCTACACCTTC

j_gene: TRBJ2-7
v_gene: TRBV28
abundance: few
d_gene: .
CDR3aa: CASATPGRTYEQYF
CDR3nt: TGTGCCAGCGCAACACCGGGACGGACCTACGAGCAGTACTTC

j_gene: TRBJ1-4
v_gene: TRBV4-2
abundance: many
d_gene: .
CDR3aa: CASSQNQGATNEKLFF
CDR3nt: TGTGCCAGCAGCCAGAACCAGGGAGCAACTAATGAAAAACTGTTTTTT

j_gene: TRBJ1-3
v_gene: TRBV10-3
abundance: .
d_gene: .
CDR3aa: CAIRAEGSSSGNTIYF
CDR3nt: TGTGCCATCCGGGCCGAAGGAAGTTCGTCTGGAAACACCATATATTTT

j_gene: TRBJ2-1
v_gene: TRBV29-1
abundance: few
d_gene: .
CDR3aa: CSAQGSEQFF
CDR3nt: TGCAGCGCTCAGGGTTCTGAGCAGTTCTTC

j_gene: TRBJ1-1
v_gene: TRBV11-2
abundance: few
d_gene: TRBD1
CDR3aa: CASSSLQGRDTEAFF
CDR3nt: TGTGCCAGCAGCTCCTTACAGGGGAGGGACACTGAAGCTTTCTTT

j_gene: TRBJ1-1
v_gene: TRBV20-1
abundance: many
d_gene: .
CDR3aa: CSARDSLNTEAFF
CDR3nt: TGCAGTGCTAGAGATTCTCTGAACACTGAAGCTTTCTTT

j_gene: TRBJ2-7
v_gene: TRBV6-2/TRBV6-3
abundance: few
d_gene: .
CDR3aa: CASSYLGQIFYEQYF
CDR3nt: TGTGCCAGCAGTTACCTCGGACAGATATTTTACGAGCAGTACTTC

j_gene: TRBJ2-5
v_gene: TRBV5-1
abundance: few
d_gene: .
CDR3aa: CASSPEGQETQYF
CDR3nt: TGCGCCAGCAGCCCTGAGGGCCAAGAGACCCAGTACTTC

j_gene: TRBJ2-5
v_gene: TRBV4-1
abundance: .
d_gene: .
CDR3aa: CASSQGPGADGETQYF
CDR3nt: TGCGCCAGCAGCCAAGGGCCAGGCGCAGACGGAGAGACCCAGTACTTC

j_gene: TRBJ1-5
v_gene: TRBV6-1
abundance: few
d_gene: TRBD1
CDR3aa: CASSPFGTVGNQPQHF
CDR3nt: TGTGCCAGCAGTCCCTTTGGGACAGTTGGCAATCAGCCCCAGCATTTT

j_gene: TRBJ2-7
v_gene: TRBV4-1
abundance: .
d_gene: TRBD1
CDR3aa: CASSQAVGQAVLEQYF
CDR3nt: TGCGCCAGCAGCCAAGCGGTAGGACAGGCCGTTCTCGAGCAGTACTTC

j_gene: TRBJ2-1
v_gene: TRBV12-3/TRBV12-4
abundance: medium-sized
d_gene: .
CDR3aa: CASSAAGDRFF
CDR3nt: TGTGCCAGCAGTGCTGCAGGGGATCGGTTCTTC

j_gene: TRBJ2-7
v_gene: TRBV6-6
abundance: .
d_gene: .
CDR3aa: CASSYPRQTAANF
CDR3nt: TGTGCCAGCAGTTATCCCCGGCAGACAGCGGCGAACTTC

j_gene: TRBJ2-3
v_gene: TRBV5-1
abundance: many
d_gene: .
CDR3aa: CASSLFGGGTDTQYF
CDR3nt: TGCGCCAGCAGCTTGTTCGGGGGTGGCACAGATACGCAGTATTTT

j_gene: TRBJ2-1
v_gene: TRBV7-9
abundance: .
d_gene: .
CDR3aa: CASSLEALYDEQFF
CDR3nt: TGTGCCAGCAGCTTAGAGGCCTTATACGATGAGCAGTTCTTC

j_gene: TRBJ2-7
v_gene: TRBV6-2/TRBV6-3
abundance: .
d_gene: TRBD1
CDR3aa: CASSQGAPMEQYF
CDR3nt: TGTGCCAGCAGCCAGGGGGCCCCTATGGAGCAGTACTTC

j_gene: TRBJ1-1
v_gene: TRBV20-1
abundance: .
d_gene: .
CDR3aa: CSAVQGNTEAFF
CDR3nt: TGCAGTGCTGTACAGGGGAACACTGAAGCTTTCTTT

j_gene: TRBJ2-2
v_gene: TRBV10-1
abundance: many
d_gene: TRBD1
CDR3aa: CATAQGAGELFF
CDR3nt: TGCGCCACCGCCCAGGGGGCCGGGGAGCTGTTTTTT

j_gene: TRBJ2-5
v_gene: TRBV6-5
abundance: .
d_gene: TRBD1
CDR3aa: CASSYGTGRETQYF
CDR3nt: TGTGCCAGCAGTTACGGGACAGGTCGAGAGACCCAGTACTTC

j_gene: TRBJ2-2
v_gene: TRBV4-2
abundance: few
d_gene: TRBD2
CDR3aa: CASSQVASGRADGELFF
CDR3nt: TGTGCCAGCAGCCAAGTAGCCAGCGGGAGGGCGGACGGGGAGCTGTTTTTT

j_gene: TRBJ2-7
v_gene: TRBV12-3/TRBV12-4
abundance: few
d_gene: TRBD2
CDR3aa: CASRTGTSAYNF
CDR3nt: TGTGCCAGCAGAACTGGGACTAGCGCCTATAACTTC

j_gene: TRBJ1-4
v_gene: TRBV6-5
abundance: many
d_gene: TRBD1
CDR3aa: CASSYGQGAEKLFF
CDR3nt: TGTGCCAGCAGTTACGGACAGGGGGCGGAAAAACTGTTTTTT

j_gene: TRBJ2-7
v_gene: TRBV12-3/TRBV12-4
abundance: many
d_gene: .
CDR3aa: CASSLGTPGSYEQYF
CDR3nt: TGTGCCAGCAGTTTAGGGACCCCAGGCTCCTACGAGCAGTACTTC

j_gene: TRBJ1-3
v_gene: TRBV5-1
abundance: .
d_gene: .
CDR3aa: CASSLESGFSGNTIYF
CDR3nt: TGCGCCAGCAGCTTGGAGTCGGGGTTCTCTGGAAACACCATATATTTT

j_gene: TRBJ2-3
v_gene: TRBV20-1
abundance: few
d_gene: .
CDR3aa: CSAIRTILTDTQYF
CDR3nt: TGCAGTGCTATACGGACTATTCTCACAGATACGCAGTATTTT

j_gene: TRBJ2-1
v_gene: TRBV15
abundance: few
d_gene: TRBD1
CDR3aa: CATTVDRGLYNEQFF
CDR3nt: TGTGCCACCACCGTGGACAGGGGGCTTTACAATGAGCAGTTCTTC

j_gene: TRBJ2-5
v_gene: TRBV11-2
abundance: few
d_gene: .
CDR3aa: CASSLTVETQYF
CDR3nt: TGTGCCAGCAGCTTGACAGTAGAGACCCAGTACTTC

j_gene: TRBJ1-2
v_gene: TRBV18
abundance: few
d_gene: .
CDR3aa: CASSPSAGAVWGYTF
CDR3nt: TGTGCCAGCTCACCGTCGGCAGGGGCTGTGTGGGGCTACACCTTC